This T cell receptor (beta chain) stems from a study of vaccination effects on CD4 cells after COVID-19 (dated by TCRdb to between 2020 and 2023). About the study as a whole: Post-vaccine samples across the study were collected a median of 72 days after the second dose, with a range of 14 to 241. A total of nine to ten COVID-19 convalescent patients and a handful of SARS-CoV-2-naive healthy vaccine recipients were included in the full study. SARS-CoV-2 spike-specific CD4+ TCR repertoires from before and after mRNA vaccination were compared in COVID-19 convalescent patients and in infection-naive vaccine recipients. The Oncomine TCR Beta short-read assay on an Illumina iSeq 100 was used to sequence cultures from other donors in the study. Here is what the overall study found, with its caveats: At late post-vaccination timepoints, both infection-induced and vaccine-induced clones showed marked clonal contraction, consistent with waning T cell responses. The study was limited by a small number of convalescent patients and lacked early post-infection timepoints. In healthy vaccine recipients, vaccine-induced clones were almost all SARS-CoV-2 mono-reactive, with only 1 of 255 cross-reactive with common cold coronaviruses.

Library preparation was by the immunoSEQ multiplex PCR assay. TCR beta CDR3 sequencing was performed on DNA from the cultured, isolated CD4+ T cells. In the authors' own workflow: Non-productive TCR sequences were removed, reads were trimmed to the CDR3 region, and CDR3s of at least 7 amino acids were retained. The MANAFEST web app was used to identify antigen-specific clonotypes by comparing expansion in peptide wells with expansion in reference cultures. To be called positive, a clone needed expansion at FDR<0.05 compared with the reference and with all other wells, an odds ratio greater than 5, and a frequency greater than 0.1% in two replicate wells. Clonotypes significantly expanded in SARS-CoV-2 spike wells and in at least one common cold coronavirus spike condition were defined as cross-reactive. CDR3 similarity was assessed by Levenshtein distance using the stringdist R package, and unrooted trees were constructed with ape in R 3.6.1. This is the immuneACCESS table as TCRdb keeps it, with only in-frame sequences that have V and J called. A part of the clones is gone; compared with another copy, unresolved V genes explain less than half, and the rest is unexplained. From that table come the V and J calls and clone size; the DNA was used to work out D and trimming. The sample yields approximately 28,000 clones; over 75% were counted once. Jointly, the top ten make up around 6% of the sample.

In the ViraFEST assay, PBMC were stimulated with viral peptide pools, and antigen-specific CD4+ T cell clonotypes were then identified by expansion using TCR sequencing. After less than 13 days of culture, CD4+ T cells were isolated with the EasySep CD4+ T cell isolation kit. Each participant got two doses of an mRNA SARS-CoV-2 vaccine, either BNT162b2 or mRNA-1273. The absence of prior SARS-CoV-2 infection in healthy vaccine recipients was confirmed by negative nucleocapsid antibodies before and after vaccination. Roughly 2 million PBMC per well were cultured in IMDM with roughly 5% human AB serum, 10 IU/ml IL-2 and gentamicin, plus 10 ug/ml peptides. On days 3 and 7, half of the culture medium was replaced with fresh IL-2-containing medium. Unless noted otherwise, every peptide stimulation condition was grown in triplicate wells. PBMC were separated from whole blood using Ficoll-Paque Plus gradient centrifugation and were then either cryopreserved at -140C or used fresh. Overlapping peptide pools spanned the spike proteins of SARS-CoV-2 and the common cold coronaviruses HCoV-NL63, HCoV-OC43 and HCoV-229E. Genomic DNA was extracted from cultured CD4+ T cells with the QIAamp micro DNA kit.

V is cut back by 2 bases and J by 0 bases, with 2 bases in the junction unmatched. The CDR3 sequence holds 16 residues, the cysteine and phenylalanine included. Left in the record is the CDR3 DNA by itself, 48 bases read in frame from the first base. CDR1 and CDR2 were assigned from the germline V gene as MGHRA and YSYEKL. This clone has only a few counts. The target of this receptor is not known. Per-base quality was not reported, and no clone a single base away is much larger than it. The sequencing used CD4+ T cells from PBMCs cultured with SARS-CoV-2 spike peptides, collected after COVID-19 vaccination. According to the study, the label for this sample's cell subset or site signals: SARS-CoV-2 spike overlapping peptide pool stimulation. The chain was built from TRBV4-1 and TRBJ2-2, with TRBD1 identical over 8 junction bases. This clonotype was sampled from a human donor who received a COVID-19 vaccine. Some clones in this sample may be carry-over from other donors' samples. The sequenced DNA is TGCGCCAGCAGCCAAAGGACAGGGTCGAACACCGGGGAGCTGTTTTTT. Translation gives CASSQRTGSNTGELFF.